What follows are 16 T cell receptor beta chains derived from one specimen sequenced in a study of control samples from healthy donors and cancer patients. The repertoire was sequenced with immunoSEQ multiplex PCR; TCRdb's copy has only in-frame clones and lacks some. Among 150,000 or so clones listed, 93% were seen once. What was sequenced was blood. The receptor source for this set is a man between 18 and 35 years old in good health.

DNA of the CDR3: TGCGCCAGCAGCTTGGAGGACAGGGAGTACACTGAAGCTTTCTTT. Protein: CASSLEDREYTEAFF. The chain recombines TRBV5-1 with TRBJ1-1; TRBD1 agrees at 8 bases. Germline trimming cut 0 bases from V and 3 bases from J; bases unmatched to any gene: 4. Germline CDR1 SGHRS, CDR2 YFSETQ. This CDR3 is built from 15 residues. The variable domain in full, completed from reference TRBV5-1 and TRBJ1-1, reads KAGVTQTPRYLIKTRGQQVTLSCSPISGHRSVSWYQQTPGQGLQFLFEYFSETQRNKGNFPGRFSGRQFSNSRSEMNVSTLELGDSALYLCASSLEDREYTEAFFGQGTRLTVV.

The V call is TRBV27, the J call TRBJ1-6; possible D gene TRBD1, 6 bases. CDR3 length equals 14 residues. Germline V CDR1 and CDR2: MNHEY, SMNVEV (reference sequence). Trimming pared 4 bases from V and 7 bases from J, leaving 11 bases between. The CDR3 nucleotides read TGTGCCAGCAGTTGGAGGACAGCGAATTCACCCCTCCACTTT. It translates to CASSWRTANSPLHF.

This clone was detected a few times. The J gene is TRBJ2-3, the V gene TRBV19; no firm D call. The germline gives CDR1 LNHDA, CDR2 SQIVND (reference sequence). V was pared by 4 bases and J by 4 bases, with 9 bases between. CDR3 length: 13 amino acids. This CDR3 reads CASSTQNADTQYF. In DNA form, the CDR3 reads TGTGCCAGTAGTACCCAAAACGCAGATACGCAGTATTTT. The variable domain in full, with the rest retrieved from reference TRBV19 and TRBJ2-3, is DGGITQSPKYLFRKEGQNVTLSCEQNLNHDAMYWYRQDPGQGLRLIYYSQIVNDFQKGDIAEGYSVSREKKESFPLTVTSAQKNPTAFYLCASSTQNADTQYFGPGTRLTVL.

This clone showed up just once. The J gene is TRBJ2-7, the V gene TRBV5-1; D gene ambiguous. The CDR3 spans 15 residues. V lost 1 base, J lost 4 bases, and 15 bases lay in between. The germline V gene encodes CDR1 SGHRS and CDR2 YFSETQ. CDR3: CASSLTHYPLYEQYF. The CDR3 nucleotides are TGCGCCAGCAGCTTGACTCACTACCCCCTTTACGAGCAGTACTTC.

A note on this clone: The junction departs from germline at one end; a sequencing error may be responsible. The rearrangement links TRBV29-1 to TRBJ1-2; D gene unclear. Germline lookup yields CDR1 SQVTM and CDR2 ANQGSEA. The CDR3 loop spans 12 amino acids. The CDR3, as DNA: TGTAGTATTGGCAGAAATAACTATGGCTACACCTTC. It yields the protein CSIGRNNYGYTF.

This clone occurred a few times. This chain connects TRBV6-5 to TRBJ1-2; possible D gene TRBD1, 5 bases. CDR3 length: 15 amino acids. The germline gives CDR1 MNHEY, CDR2 SVGAGI. Trimming took 5 bases from V and 4 from J, leaving 17 bases between them. CDR3 coding DNA: TGTGCCAGCAGTCCCGGGGCGGATCGGTCCTATGGCTACACCTTC. This gives the protein CASSPGADRSYGYTF.

The V gene is TRBV11-2, the J gene TRBJ1-2; TRBD1 is a possible D gene (5 bases). This CDR3 has 15 amino acids. Germline CDR1 and CDR2: SGHAT and FQNNGV. Trimming removed 6 bases from V and 5 bases from J, with 19 bases in between. The chain's CDR3 is CASSPSTDTRYGYTF. CDR3 nucleotides: TGTGCCAGCAGTCCTAGTACGGACACCCGTTATGGCTACACCTTC.

This clone was observed once. The genes are TRBV9 and TRBJ2-7, with TRBD2 identical over 7 bases. CDR1 and CDR2 (germline): SGDLS, YYNGEE. The CDR3 is 14 amino acids. V dropped 3 bases and J dropped 3; count of bases not matched to a gene: 6. Here the CDR3 DNA reads TGTGCCAGCAGCGGTAGCGGGCCCTTCTACGAGCAGTACTTC. It is translated as CASSGSGPFYEQYF. The full variable domain, in which reference TRBV9 and TRBJ2-7 provide the parts outside the CDR3, is DSGVTQTPKHLITATGQRVTLRCSPRSGDLSVYWYQQSLDQGLQFLIQYYNGEERAKGNILERFSAQQFPDLHSELNLSSLELGDSALYFCASSGSGPFYEQYFGPGTRLTVT.

The rearrangement links TRBV28 to TRBJ1-3; 7 nucleotides agree with TRBD1. The CDR3 has 17 amino acids. Germline CDR1 is MDHEN and CDR2 is SYDVKM. V dropped 2 bases and J dropped 2; count of bases not matched to a gene: 9. The CDR3 loop is CASSLEGAISPGNTIYF. CDR3 nucleotides: TGTGCCAGCAGTTTAGAGGGGGCAATCAGCCCTGGAAACACCATATATTTT.

This chain joins TRBV5-4 and TRBJ1-6, with D possibly matching TRBD1 (6 bases). V was pared by 0 bases and J by 2 bases, with 18 bases between. The CDR3 is 19 amino acids. CDR1 SGHNT and CDR2 YYREEE come from the germline V gene (reference sequence). The CDR3 protein is CASSLGPFAGAAYNSPLHF. The CDR3 DNA reads TGTGCCAGCAGCTTGGGCCCGTTTGCGGGGGCAGCCTATAATTCACCCCTCCACTTT. Full variable domain (remainder filled in from reference TRBV5-4 and TRBJ1-6): ETGVTQSPTHLIKTRGQQVTLRCSSQSGHNTVSWYQQALGQGPQFIFQYYREEENGRGNFPPRFSGLQFPNYSSELNVNALELDDSALYLCASSLGPFAGAAYNSPLHFGNGTRLTVT.

V is TRBV24-1 and J is TRBJ1-1; TRBD1 matches at 8 bases. The J segment lost 3 bases and the V segment lost 9 bases, leaving 2 bases of the junction unmatched. This CDR3 has 12 amino acids. CDR1 KGHDR and CDR2 SFDVKD come from the germline V gene. Written as DNA, the CDR3 is TGTGCCACCCAGGACAGGGACACTGAAGCTTTCTTT. It translates to CATQDRDTEAFF.

The chain is built from TRBV6-5 and TRBJ1-5, with 7 bases that match TRBD1. Trimming took 2 bases from V and 6 from J; bases not matched to a gene: 4. Germline V gene lookup returns CDR1 MNHEY and CDR2 SVGAGI. The CDR3 is made up of 14 amino acids. The CDR3 DNA reads TGTGCCAGCAGTTACGACAGGGTCGGTCAGCCCCAGCATTTT. Encoded protein: CASSYDRVGQPQHF.

V is TRBV6-5 and J is TRBJ1-1; 7 bases are a match to TRBD1. This CDR3 has 11 residues. With 7 bases clipped from V and 6 bases from J, the junction kept 2 bases outside the gene matches. Germline CDR1 reads MNHEY; CDR2 reads SVGAGI. CDR3 coding DNA: TGTGCCAGCACCCAGGGGGCTGAAGCTTTCTTT. Translated, it gives CASTQGAEAFF.

Concerning this clone itself: A read error may produce the germline difference seen at one junction end. This rearrangement joins TRBV19 to TRBJ2-7; no clear D. Per the germline V gene, CDR1 is LNHDA and CDR2 is SQIVND (reference sequence). There are 11 residues in the CDR3. DNA of the CDR3: TGTGCCAGTAGCAACCCCGGACCAATGGGGTTC. Protein sequence: CASSNPGPMGF.

The chain employs TRBV5-1 and TRBJ2-5, with 9 bases that match TRBD2. The CDR3 spans 15 residues. Trimming removed 4 bases from V and 5 bases from J; junction bases left unmatched: 9. Looked up from germline, CDR1 is SGHRS and CDR2 is YFSETQ. Here the CDR3 reads CASSPGLAGQETQYF. As DNA, the CDR3 is TGCGCCAGCAGCCCGGGACTAGCCGGCCAGGAGACCCAGTACTTC.

This clone was counted once. This rearrangement joins TRBV19 to TRBJ1-2; TRBD1 might be the D (6 bases). Deletions cut 6 bases from V and 8 bases from J, with 16 bases between. Germline V gene lookup returns CDR1 LNHDA and CDR2 SQIVND (reference sequence). This CDR3 has 13 residues. CDR3 in DNA: TGTGCCAGTAGGAACACAGGGCTTAGAGGCTACACCTTC. Protein: CASRNTGLRGYTF. The full variable domain, completed using reference TRBV19 and TRBJ1-2, is DGGITQSPKYLFRKEGQNVTLSCEQNLNHDAMYWYRQDPGQGLRLIYYSQIVNDFQKGDIAEGYSVSREKKESFPLTVTSAQKNPTAFYLCASRNTGLRGYTFGSGTRLTVV.